These 13 T cell receptor beta chains originate from one sample sequenced in a study of monozygotic twins with inflammatory bowel disease. TCRdb re-called the 5' RACE reads, yielding one record per CDR3 amino acid sequence without DNA. The sample has around 210,000 distinct CDR3 sequences. The sample comprised blood. These receptors originate from a human donor with ulcerative colitis or Crohn's disease, or a healthy co-twin of an affected twin (not recorded which).

The V gene is TRBV7-9, the J gene TRBJ1-1; TCRdb calls TRBD1, which cannot be checked without DNA. From germline, CDR1 is SEHNR and CDR2 FQNEAQ (reference sequence). This CDR3 has 17 amino acids. The CDR3 reads CASSLDGDRGMNTEAFF.

V is TRBV7-2 and J is TRBJ2-7; TCRdb proposes TRBD1, but this gene call is untestable without DNA. This CDR3 comprises 13 residues. Per the germline V gene, CDR1 is SGHTA and CDR2 is FQGNSA. This chain's CDR3 is CASSRDQGYEQYF. Complete variable domain (other parts from reference TRBV7-2 and TRBJ2-7): GAGVSQSPSNKVTEKGKDVELRCDPISGHTALYWYRQSLGQGLEFLIYFQGNSAPDKSGLPSDRFSAERTGGSVSTLTIQRTQQEDSAVYLCASSRDQGYEQYFGPGTRLTVT.

V gene TRBV6-1 combines with J gene TRBJ2-2; the TCRdb D gene call, TRBD2, has no DNA to confirm it. In germline, CDR1 is MNHNS, CDR2 SASEGT. This CDR3 comprises 16 residues. CDR3: CASSHLAGEGRGELFF.

This chain connects TRBV27 to TRBJ1-1. This CDR3 contains 12 residues. CDR1 MNHEY and CDR2 SMNVEV come from the germline V gene (reference sequence). The CDR3 here is CASSSGSTEAFF.

The chain is built from TRBV7-3 and TRBJ1-6. This CDR3 is 16 amino acids long. Germline V gene data show CDR1 as SGHTA and CDR2 as FQGTGA. The CDR3 loop reads CASSLRAPGSGSPLHF.

The chain has TRBV7-2 and TRBJ2-3; the D gene TCRdb calls, TRBD1, cannot be checked with no DNA. CDR1 and CDR2 from the germline V gene are SGHTA and FQGNSA. The CDR3 extends over 14 amino acids. The CDR3 here is CASRKGGGADTQYF.

The CDR3 sequence is CASSSQGELNTEAFF. V and J are TRBV5-1 and TRBJ1-1; TCRdb outputs TRBD1, but without DNA this stays unchecked. The CDR3 sequence is 15 residues long. Germline values: CDR1 SGHRS, CDR2 YFSETQ. The whole variable domain, remainder taken from reference TRBV5-1 and TRBJ1-1, is KAGVTQTPRYLIKTRGQQVTLSCSPISGHRSVSWYQQTPGQGLQFLFEYFSETQRNKGNFPGRFSGRQFSNSRSEMNVSTLELGDSALYLCASSSQGELNTEAFFGQGTRLTVV.

The genes are TRBV10-3 and TRBJ1-1; TCRdb's D call of TRBD1 is untestable without DNA. The germline V gene encodes CDR1 ENHRY and CDR2 SYGVKD. This CDR3 is built from 14 residues. CDR3 in amino acids: CAITPGTVDTEAFF.

The J gene is TRBJ2-1, the V gene TRBV11-2. The CDR3 runs 18 residues. Germline CDR1 SGHAT, CDR2 FQNNGV. The chain's CDR3 is CASSLGTEASSSYNEQFF.

This chain joins TRBV20-1 and TRBJ2-6. Germline loops: CDR1 DFQATT, CDR2 SNEGSKA (reference sequence). CDR3 length: 13 residues. CDR3: CSAPTTGANVLTF.

This chain joins TRBV2 and TRBJ2-3; absent DNA, TCRdb's TRBD2 call cannot be checked. This CDR3 region has 16 residues. Germline loops: CDR1 SNHLY, CDR2 FYNNEI. The CDR3: CASSEDLAGEGDTQYF.

This sequence joins TRBV24-1 and TRBJ2-5; no DNA is available, so the TRBD1 call from TCRdb remains unchecked. The germline CDR1 and CDR2 sequences are KGHDR and SFDVKD. The CDR3 runs 13 residues. CDR3 amino acids: CATTGDRSETQYF.

The chain combines TRBV20-1 with TRBJ2-1. The germline CDR1 and CDR2 sequences are DFQATT and SNEGSKA (reference sequence). The CDR3 has 14 amino acids. This CDR3 reads CSARSLADYNEQFF.